This T cell receptor (beta chain) was found in a study of blood T cell repertoires in COVID-19. Study in general: Spain, Italy and the United States supplied samples that represented acute and convalescent COVID-19. Sources were T cells, B-cell-depleted T cells, or PBMCs; the material itself was cDNA or gDNA.

As originally analysed: From reference gene primer amplification, estimates of nucleated cell counts were derived. Produced via immunoSEQ multiplex PCR; TCRdb's table is partial and in-frame only. V, J and clone size were drawn from that table, and D and trimming were deduced from the DNA. The sample lists about 190,000 clones, 84% occurring once. The CDR3 has 13 residues. The V end lost 5 bases, the J end lost 9 bases, and 13 bases lay between the germline ends. Germline CDR1 is KGHDR and CDR2 is SFDVKD. The sequence was obtained from a man aged 25 to 40 with active or convalescent COVID-19. Specimen: peripheral blood. The J gene is TRBJ1-5, the V gene TRBV24-1; unclear D gene. The CDR3 sequence is CATSGPGGRPQHF. Written as DNA, the CDR3 is TGTGCCACCAGTGGACCTGGCGGGCGGCCCCAGCATTTT.